Listed below are T cell receptor beta chains from one sample, sequenced in a study of vaccination and CD4 T cells after COVID-19. These receptors have no known antigen. Using its own MiXCR run on the PCR reads, TCRdb lists one record per CDR3 protein. The sample consists of 7,500 to 10,000 distinct CDR3 sequences, about 48% of them appearing once. The sequenced material came from CD4+ T cells from blood, cultured in vitro. The receptors derive from a human donor who had recovered from COVID-19. Each CDR3 is given with its conserved first and last residue. D genes are given only for firm matches. The size field is filled for only some rows; it gives once, few, many or a size class.

>once|TRBD1|TRBV6-1|TRBJ1-3
TGTGCCAGCAGCTCCGGGACAGGGGGAAACACCATATATTTT
CASSSGTGGNTIYF
>few|NA|TRBV6-1|TRBJ1-2
TGTGCCAGCAGTGGACTATCTCTCTATGGCTACACCTTC
CASSGLSLYGYTF
>NA|NA|TRBV24-1|TRBJ1-2
TGTGCCACCAGTGATTTAACACGGAACTATGGCTACACCTTC
CATSDLTRNYGYTF
>NA|NA|TRBV5-4|TRBJ2-5
TGTGCCAGCAGCCGGGGTCCGCTAGCCGTAGAAGAGACCCAGTACTTC
CASSRGPLAVEETQYF
>NA|TRBD1|TRBV2|TRBJ1-5
TGTGCCAGCAGTGACCCATCCGGGACAGGGTCTAGTCAGCCCCAGCATTTT
CASSDPSGTGSSQPQHF
>few|NA|TRBV6-2/TRBV6-3|TRBJ2-5
TGTGCCAGCAGTTACTCGTCTCAGGGACTGACCCAGTACTTC
CASSYSSQGLTQYF
>NA|TRBD1|TRBV4-1|TRBJ1-6
TGCGCCAGCAGTATGCAGGGGGCCGGGGTAAATTCACCCCTCCACTTT
CASSMQGAGVNSPLHF
>NA|NA|TRBV27|TRBJ1-1
TGTGCCAGCAGTTTATCCAACGGTTTGAGCACTGAAGCTTTCTTT
CASSLSNGLSTEAFF
>few|NA|TRBV2|TRBJ1-1
TGTGCCAGCACTTCGACATCGGCGAACACTGAAGCTTTCTTT
CASTSTSANTEAFF
>NA|TRBD1|TRBV5-8|TRBJ1-2
TGTGCCAGCAGCCTCAGGGGGCCATATGGCTACACCTTC
CASSLRGPYGYTF
>few|NA|TRBV6-2/TRBV6-3|TRBJ1-1
TGTGCCAGTAGACGAAACAGGGTGGGCACTGAAGCTTTCTTT
CASRRNRVGTEAFF
>NA|NA|TRBV19|TRBJ2-2
TGTGCCAGTAGTCGCGAGGGGGGCCTGGCCACCGGGGAGCTGTTTTTT
CASSREGGLATGELFF
>NA|NA|TRBV7-2|TRBJ1-1
TGTGCCAGCACCCTAGGGGGATCGAACACTGAAGCTTTCTTT
CASTLGGSNTEAFF
>few|NA|TRBV24-1|TRBJ1-1
TGTGCCTCGAGAGGGGCGGAGAACACTGAAGCTTTCTTT
CASRGAENTEAFF
>few|NA|TRBV7-2|TRBJ1-1
TGTGCCAGCAGCTTAGCGGCGGGCACCCCCTCTGAAGCTTTCTTT
CASSLAAGTPSEAFF
>few|TRBD1|TRBV15|TRBJ1-2
TGTGCCACCAGCAGAGATCGTGTAGGGGGCGCTTATGGCTACACCTTC
CATSRDRVGGAYGYTF
>NA|TRBD2|TRBV7-2|TRBJ2-3
TGTGCCAGCAGCCGGTCCAGAACCGGGACTAGCGGGAGTGCAGATACGCAGTATTTT
CASSRSRTGTSGSADTQYF
>few|TRBD1|TRBV6-1|TRBJ2-5
TGTGCCAGCAGTGGCCGACAGGGATTGGGACAAGAGACCCAGTACTTC
CASSGRQGLGQETQYF
>few|NA|TRBV27|TRBJ1-6
TGTGCCAGCAGTTTAAAGCCTCTTGGGTCCTATAATTCACCCCTCCACTTT
CASSLKPLGSYNSPLHF
>few|TRBD2|TRBV2|TRBJ2-2
TGTGCCAGCAGCGCTAGCGGGAGGGTTCGAACCGGGGAGCTGTTTTTT
CASSASGRVRTGELFF
>NA|NA|TRBV24-1|TRBJ1-4
TGTGCCACCAGTGACCTACGGGGGACACTGTTTTTT
CATSDLRGTLFF
>NA|NA|TRBV6-1|TRBJ1-2
TGTGCCAGCAGTGAAAAACGCGGGGTAGGAATCTTTCGCTTCTATGGCTACACCTTC
CASSEKRGVGIFRFYGYTF
>once|TRBD2|TRBV6-1|TRBJ2-7
TGTGCCAGCAGTCTGCAGCTAGCGGGAGACGAGCAGTACTTC
CASSLQLAGDEQYF
>NA|NA|TRBV11-2|TRBJ1-1
TGTGCCAGCAGCTTACGGGCTGGGGTGAACACTGAAGCTTTCTTT
CASSLRAGVNTEAFF
>few|NA|TRBV28|TRBJ1-3
TGTGCCAGCACCCCGCCTCTCTCTGGAAACACCATATATTTT
CASTPPLSGNTIYF
>NA|NA|TRBV20-1|TRBJ1-1
TGCAGTGCCAGTACCCCGGGACTCCCCAACACTGAAGCTTTCTTT
CSASTPGLPNTEAFF
>NA|NA|TRBV20-1|TRBJ1-2
TGCAGTGTTGGACAGAACTATGGCTACACCTTC
CSVGQNYGYTF
>once|NA|TRBV5-1|TRBJ2-7
TGCGCCAGCAGCTTGGCCGGGGGAAGAATCTACGAGCAGTACTTC
CASSLAGGRIYEQYF
>NA|NA|TRBV6-1|TRBJ2-2
TGTGCCAGCAGATCCGAAAACACCGGGGAGCTGTTTTTT
CASRSENTGELFF
>NA|NA|TRBV6-2/TRBV6-3|TRBJ2-1
TGTGCCAGCAGTTACCCTGGGGGGGGGACAGGCAATGAGCAGTTCTTC
CASSYPGGGTGNEQFF
>few|NA|TRBV19|TRBJ1-2
TGTGCCAGTAGTATTAACTCAGGTCAGGCGAGCGGGAATGGCTACACCTTC
CASSINSGQASGNGYTF
>few|NA|TRBV24-1|TRBJ1-1
TGTGCCACCAGTGATTCACTGAACACTGAAGCTTTCTTT
CATSDSLNTEAFF
>NA|TRBD2|TRBV20-1|TRBJ2-1
TGCAGTGCTAGAGCTAGCGGGAGGTCCTACAATGAGCAGTTCTTC
CSARASGRSYNEQFF
>NA|TRBD1|TRBV5-4|TRBJ2-5
TGTGCCAGCAGCCCAAACACCAGGGGGCGCCGGGAGACCCAGTACTTC
CASSPNTRGRRETQYF
>NA|NA|TRBV7-8|TRBJ1-5
TGTGCCAGCAGCCCCCGGGACGTAGGATCGAATCAGCCCCAGCATTTT
CASSPRDVGSNQPQHF
>few|TRBD1|TRBV6-5|TRBJ1-3
TGTGCCAGCAGTTCCAAACGGACAGGGGGAAACACCATATATTTT
CASSSKRTGGNTIYF
>NA|NA|TRBV11-2|TRBJ2-5
TGTGCCAGCAGCTTAGGTCGCCTCCAAGAGACCCAGTACTTC
CASSLGRLQETQYF
>NA|TRBD1|TRBV7-6|TRBJ1-1
TGTGCCAGCAGCCCTCGACAGGGACGGGGCGCTGAAGCTTTCTTT
CASSPRQGRGAEAFF
>NA|NA|TRBV19|TRBJ1-2
TGTGCGGGACGCTACAAGGGCTACACCTTC
CAGRYKGYTF
>once|NA|TRBV11-3|TRBJ2-1
TGTGCCAGCAGTATATCAGGGGTTTACAATGAGCAGTTCTTC
CASSISGVYNEQFF